The 9 T cell receptor beta chains in this list originate from one sample, sequenced in a study of control samples from healthy donors and cancer patients. Using immunoSEQ multiplex PCR, the repertoire was profiled, and TCRdb retains in-frame clones only, with some absent. The repertoire holds 85,000 to 95,000 clones, roughly four fifths seen once, with over 7.5% in the top ten. The sample comprised blood. The receptors derive from a woman in her sixties or seventies in good health.

The chain is built from TRBV5-8 and TRBJ2-1; D gene uncertain. Between the trimmed V and J ends, which lost 7 bases and 4 bases, there was a span of 12 bases. CDR1 and CDR2 from the germline V gene are SGHTS and YDEGEE. The length of the CDR3 is 13 residues. The DNA for the CDR3 is TGTGCCAGCGGGCGAGTATCTTACAATGAGCAGTTCTTC. It is translated as CASGRVSYNEQFF.

The chain uses TRBV19 and TRBJ1-6; TRBD1 is a possible D gene (6 bases). The CDR3 covers 15 residues. Germline values: CDR1 LNHDA, CDR2 SQIVND (reference sequence). The V and J ends lost 9 bases and 7 bases respectively, with 19 bases between them. The DNA for the CDR3 is TGTGCCAGCCACGCACAGGGACATATGAATTCACCCCTCCACTTT. Protein sequence: CASHAQGHMNSPLHF.

V and J are TRBV6-5 and TRBJ2-1; D might be TRBD1 (6 bases). Deletions cut 5 bases from V and 7 bases from J, with 15 bases between. The CDR3 is 14 amino acids. CDR1 is MNHEY and CDR2 is SVGAGI in the germline V gene. CDR3 region: CASSPTTGRNEQFF. CDR3 nucleotides: TGTGCCAGCAGTCCGACGACAGGAAGGAATGAGCAGTTCTTC.

The chain couples TRBV6-5 to TRBJ1-2, with D maybe TRBD1 (6 bases). The V end was cut by 4 bases, the J end by 8 bases, with 11 bases between. CDR1 is MNHEY, CDR2 SVGAGI, per germline. The length of the CDR3 is 12 residues. The CDR3 is CASSLQGIGYTF. The CDR3 DNA reads TGTGCCAGCAGTTTACAGGGAATAGGCTACACCTTC.

This clone was picked up one time. The chain is built from TRBV12-5 and TRBJ1-1, with D tentatively TRBD1 (5 bases). Germline values: CDR1 LGHNT, CDR2 FRNRAP. This CDR3 comprises 18 residues. Trimming pared 4 bases from V and 3 bases from J, leaving 24 bases between. In nucleotides, the CDR3 is TGTGCTAGTGGTTCTACAGGTAAAGGACGGGTGGGGCACACTGAAGCTTTCTTT. It encodes CASGSTGKGRVGHTEAFF.

This rearrangement joins TRBV7-2 to TRBJ1-2, with 9 bases that match TRBD1. V was pared by 4 bases and J by 8 bases, with 8 bases of the junction left unmatched. In germline, CDR1 is SGHTA, CDR2 FQGNSA. The CDR3 is 14 amino acids. The chain's CDR3 is CASSSTGGTGGYTF. The CDR3 nucleotides are TGTGCCAGCAGCTCGACAGGGGGAACGGGAGGCTACACCTTC.

This clone was observed a few times. The rearrangement uses TRBV4-1 and TRBJ2-5, with TRBD1 as a possible D gene (5 bases). Germline-derived CDR1 and CDR2 are MGHRA and YSYEKL. The CDR3 spans 13 residues. V shed 2 bases and J shed 1 base, with 5 bases lying between them. CDR3 nucleotides: TGCGCCAGCAGCCAACAGGGCCAAGAGACCCAGTACTTC. Amino acids: CASSQQGQETQYF.

The genes are TRBV19 and TRBJ1-3; perhaps TRBD1 as D (5 bases). This CDR3 contains 13 residues. V lost 5 bases and J lost 1, with 6 bases in between. Germline lookup yields CDR1 LNHDA and CDR2 SQIVND (reference sequence). As DNA, the CDR3 is TGTGCCAGTAGTCAGGGTTCTGGAAACACCATATATTTT. It specifies CASSQGSGNTIYF.

The chain joins TRBV29-1 to TRBJ2-5; perhaps TRBD1 as D (5 bases). Deletions cut 0 bases from V and 3 bases from J, with 11 bases between. From germline, CDR1 is SQVTM and CDR2 ANQGSEA. The CDR3 sequence is 14 residues long. The CDR3 spells CSVEDTGGEETQYF. The CDR3 DNA reads TGCAGCGTTGAAGATACAGGTGGGGAAGAGACCCAGTACTTC.